Included here is one TCR beta chain sequence, with context. The source of the sample is a study of blood T cell repertoires in COVID-19. Produced via immunoSEQ multiplex PCR; TCRdb's table is partial and in-frame only. The table includes roughly 200,000 clones, more than 70% detected once. CDR1 and CDR2 from the germline V gene are MNHNY and SVGAGI (reference sequence). Trimming took 6 bases from V and 3 from J, leaving 24 bases between them. This CDR3 contains 17 residues. The TCR originated in a man over 45 with COVID-19, enrolled during active disease. The sample taken for sequencing was peripheral blood. The chain is built from TRBV6-6 and TRBJ2-7, with D perhaps TRBD1 (6 bases). CDR3 sequence: CASSRLPGQGYIYEQYF. The CDR3 DNA reads as TGTGCCAGCAGCCGACTACCGGGACAAGGGTATATCTACGAGCAGTACTTC.